The clone carrying this T cell receptor (beta chain) appeared a few times. Its antigen is currently unknown. Trimming removed 2 bases from V and 7 bases from J, with 14 bases in between. Germline V gives CDR1 GTSNPN, CDR2 SVGIG (reference sequence). The CDR3 spans 13 residues. Profiling relied on immunoSEQ multiplex PCR, and the TCRdb table lists in-frame clones only, not all of them. The repertoire consists of some 60,000 clones, with around 85% occurring once and the leading ten covering about 4%. This entry belongs to a study of OX40 agonist ivuxolimab in advanced cancers. Study-level findings and limits: Dose levels from 0.1 to 3.0 mg/kg saw CD4+ and CD8+ blood T cells expand clonally by week 6. CD8+ T cells showed, on average, more clonal expansion than CD4+ cells.

This chain links TRBV30 with TRBJ2-5, with D maybe TRBD2 (5 bases). Sequenced here: CD4+ or CD8+ T cells sorted from blood, sampled in a trial of the OX40 agonist ivuxolimab. This receptor was taken from an adult with an advanced solid tumor such as melanoma, head and neck, liver or kidney cancer. CDR3 in amino acids: CAWSPRGWGTQYF. The CDR3 DNA follows: TGTGCCTGGAGTCCCCGAGGGTGGGGGACCCAGTACTTC.